These T cell receptor beta chains were read from a single sample in a study of T cells after posttransplantation cyclophosphamide. Clones were sequenced by immunoSEQ multiplex PCR, and TCRdb holds only the in-frame ones, with some missing. The data show about 37,000 clones, with none appearing a single time. The sample was PBMCs. Receptors originate from a man aged 30 to 45 in good health and a related stem cell transplant donor. Each CDR3 is given with its conserved first and last residue. Fields, in order: V gene, D gene, clone size, J gene, CDR3 DNA, CDR3 protein. D genes are given only for firm matches. Not every row has a clone size; where given, it reads once, few, many or a size class.

TRBV29-1	TRBD1	.	TRBJ2-1	TGCAGCGTTGACGGACAGGGCTCCTACAATGAGCAGTTCTTC	CSVDGQGSYNEQFF
TRBV5-1	.	many	TRBJ1-1	TGCGCCAGCAGCTTGGGCCGTTCGGACACTGAAGCTTTCTTT	CASSLGRSDTEAFF
TRBV7-2	.	.	TRBJ2-2	TGTGCCAGCAGCGCTACTGAATTTTCGAACACCGGGGAGCTGTTTTTT	CASSATEFSNTGELFF
TRBV10-1	.	many	TRBJ1-1	TGCGCCAGCAGTGATGCGACAACGATGAACACTGAAGCTTTCTTT	CASSDATTMNTEAFF
TRBV12-3/TRBV12-4	TRBD1	few	TRBJ1-1	TGTGCCAGCACCTTACAGGGGACCCTGAACACTGAAGCTTTCTTT	CASTLQGTLNTEAFF
TRBV12-3/TRBV12-4	TRBD1	many	TRBJ1-4	TGTGCCAGCAGTTTTGGGACAGCAAATGAAAAACTGTTTTTT	CASSFGTANEKLFF
TRBV4-3	.	many	TRBJ2-5	TGCGCCAGCAGCAGACGACTAGGCCTCTGGGAGACCCAGTACTTC	CASSRRLGLWETQYF
TRBV28	TRBD1	many	TRBJ1-5	TGTGCCAGCAGTTTACAACAGGGGGGTAATCAGCCCCAGCATTTT	CASSLQQGGNQPQHF
TRBV6-2/TRBV6-3	.	few	TRBJ2-3	TGTGCCAGCAGCCATACTACCGGGGGAACCCGGACAGATACGCAGTATTTT	CASSHTTGGTRTDTQYF
TRBV29-1	.	many	TRBJ1-4	TGCAGCGTTGTGGGGGGAAGGACTAATGAAAAACTGTTTTTT	CSVVGGRTNEKLFF
TRBV28	.	few	TRBJ1-4	TGTGCCAGCAGGGGGCGCAGGGGTGAAAAACTGTTTTTT	CASRGRRGEKLFF
TRBV23-1	TRBD1	many	TRBJ1-2	TGCGCCAGCAGCCAGACAGGGGGAAGTGGCTACACCTTC	CASSQTGGSGYTF
TRBV2	TRBD1	many	TRBJ2-5	TGTGCCAGCAGTTTCGACACCGCGACAGGGGAGACCCAGTACTTC	CASSFDTATGETQYF
TRBV5-8	.	many	TRBJ2-7	TGTGCCAGCAGCTTAGTTGTCGGCAGGGCCTACGAGCAGTACTTC	CASSLVVGRAYEQYF
TRBV6-5	.	few	TRBJ1-1	TGTGCCAGCAGTGAAGTTTACGGGGAAGCTTTCTTT	CASSEVYGEAFF
TRBV5-1	TRBD2	.	TRBJ2-3	TGCGCCAGCAGCTTGAACCCGACTAGCGGGGGGAGCACAGATACGCAGTATTTT	CASSLNPTSGGSTDTQYF
TRBV27	TRBD1	.	TRBJ2-5	TGTGCCAGCAGTTTAGGGCCCCTAGGACAGGGGGAAGAGACCCAGTACTTC	CASSLGPLGQGEETQYF
TRBV6-2/TRBV6-3	TRBD1	many	TRBJ2-1	TGTGCCATCTCAGAACAGGGGGCAAATGAGCAGTTCTTC	CAISEQGANEQFF
TRBV11-2	TRBD2	few	TRBJ2-2	TGTGCCAGCAGCTTCCGGGGGGGCGGCACCGGGGAGCTGTTTTTT	CASSFRGGGTGELFF
TRBV6-6	TRBD2	many	TRBJ2-7	TGTGCCAGCAACGGACTAGCGGGGGGTGAGCAGTACTTC	CASNGLAGGEQYF
TRBV6-1	TRBD1	many	TRBJ2-7	TGTGCAGCAGGGAAAGACAGGGGGTACGAGCAGTACTTC	CAAGKDRGYEQYF
TRBV7-2	TRBD1	many	TRBJ1-1	TGTGCCAGCAGCCACAGGGGACAGGGGTGGGGTAGGACTGAAGCTTTCTTT	CASSHRGQGWGRTEAFF
TRBV7-3	.	many	TRBJ2-5	TGTGCCAGCAGCTTTCAGGGTGGAGAGACCCAGTACTTC	CASSFQGGETQYF
TRBV9	TRBD1	.	TRBJ1-6	TGTGCCAGCAGCTTCGACAGGGGGGGATCACCCCTCCACTTT	CASSFDRGGSPLHF
TRBV5-1	TRBD2	few	TRBJ2-5	TGCGCCAGCAGCCCGGTTAGCGGGGGGTTTGGCCAAGAGACCCAGTACTTC	CASSPVSGGFGQETQYF
TRBV5-8	TRBD1	many	TRBJ1-4	TGTGCCAGCAGCTGGGAGGGGACAGGGAGTAATGAAAAACTGTTTTTT	CASSWEGTGSNEKLFF
TRBV19	.	many	TRBJ1-5	TGTGCCAGTAGTATAGATCAGGCAGGGTATATAGATCAGCCCCAGCATTTT	CASSIDQAGYIDQPQHF
TRBV10-2	TRBD1	many	TRBJ2-7	TGCGCCTCTCGGGACAGGCCTAACCCAATCCACGAGCAGTACTTC	CASRDRPNPIHEQYF
TRBV7-9	TRBD1	many	TRBJ1-4	TGTGCCAGCAGCAGGGACAGCTTTAATGAAAAACTGTTTTTT	CASSRDSFNEKLFF
TRBV7-2	.	many	TRBJ1-6	TGTGCCAGCAGCTTAGGGCCGCGGGCCCTCCACTTT	CASSLGPRALHF
TRBV11-1	TRBD2	many	TRBJ2-1	TGTGCCAGCAGCCCGGGGGGCTCCTACAATGAGCAGTTCTTC	CASSPGGSYNEQFF
TRBV19	TRBD1	many	TRBJ2-3	TGTGCCAGTAGTATCCCGACAGGGGCGCAGTATTTT	CASSIPTGAQYF
TRBV7-9	.	many	TRBJ2-1	TGTGCCAGCAGCTTTGCGGGGGCGATATTGGGCAATGAGCAGTTCTTC	CASSFAGAILGNEQFF
TRBV12-3/TRBV12-4	TRBD1	many	TRBJ2-7	TGTGCCAGCAGTGGAAGGACAGGGTTTGAGCAGTACTTC	CASSGRTGFEQYF
TRBV4-2	.	many	TRBJ2-7	TGTGCCAGCAGCCAACCCACGGGGTACGAGCAGTACTTC	CASSQPTGYEQYF
TRBV7-3	TRBD1	many	TRBJ2-7	TGTGCCAGCAGCCGAACCGGGACAGGCACCTACGAGCAGTACTTC	CASSRTGTGTYEQYF
TRBV6-1	.	many	TRBJ2-7	TGTGCCAGCAGTGAAGCAGGGGCAGTTGGTGAGCAGTACTTC	CASSEAGAVGEQYF
TRBV6-2/TRBV6-3	.	few	TRBJ2-7	TGTGCCAGCAGTCCCCAACAGCTAGCGCAACACTCCTACGAGCAGTACTTC	CASSPQQLAQHSYEQYF
TRBV2	.	many	TRBJ1-4	TGTGCCACCAACAGTCACGGTGTTAATGAAAAACTGTTTTTT	CATNSHGVNEKLFF
TRBV6-2/TRBV6-3	TRBD1	few	TRBJ2-3	TGTGCCACGCACAGGGGGGACGGAACAGATACGCAGTATTTT	CATHRGDGTDTQYF
TRBV5-4	.	few	TRBJ1-2	TGTGCCAGCTGGGGGGGGGAAGCTAACTATGGCTACACCTTC	CASWGGEANYGYTF
TRBV28	TRBD1	many	TRBJ2-5	TGTGCCAGCAGTTCGCCCAACTTCCAGGGGGAAGAGACCCAGTACTTC	CASSSPNFQGEETQYF
TRBV4-2	TRBD1	many	TRBJ2-3	TGTGCCAGCAGCCAAGCCGGGACAGCGGACACAGATACGCAGTATTTT	CASSQAGTADTDTQYF
TRBV10-1	TRBD2	many	TRBJ2-1	TGCGCCAGCAGTGATTCTAGCGGCCGCGACAATGAGCAGTTCTTC	CASSDSSGRDNEQFF
TRBV9	.	many	TRBJ2-7	TGTGCCAGCAGCGTAGGGGTACAGGGAGTCCACGAGCAGTACTTC	CASSVGVQGVHEQYF
TRBV7-7	.	few	TRBJ2-7	TGTGCTAGCGGCCCCGTCGGACAGGACTCCTACGAGCAGTACTTC	CASGPVGQDSYEQYF
TRBV11-2	TRBD2	many	TRBJ2-1	TGTGCCAGCAGCTTAGGTCTGTCGGGGACTAGCGGCCGGGAGCAGTTCTTC	CASSLGLSGTSGREQFF
TRBV7-6	TRBD1	many	TRBJ2-1	TGTGCCAGCAGCTCGACAGGGCTCGAGCAGTTCTTC	CASSSTGLEQFF
TRBV5-1	.	many	TRBJ2-7	TGCGCCAGCAGCTTGGATCAGACCTACGAGCAGTACTTC	CASSLDQTYEQYF